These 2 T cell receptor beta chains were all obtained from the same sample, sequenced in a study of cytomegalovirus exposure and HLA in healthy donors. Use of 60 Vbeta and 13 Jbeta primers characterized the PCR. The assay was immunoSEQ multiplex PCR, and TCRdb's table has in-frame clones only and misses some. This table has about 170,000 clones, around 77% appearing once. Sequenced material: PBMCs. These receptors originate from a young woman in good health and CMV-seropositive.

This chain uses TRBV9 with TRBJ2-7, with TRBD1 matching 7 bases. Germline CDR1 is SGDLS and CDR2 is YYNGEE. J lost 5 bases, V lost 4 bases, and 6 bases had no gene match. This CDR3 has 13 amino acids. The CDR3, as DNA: TGTGCCAGCAGCTTCACAGGGGCCCACGAGCAGTACTTC. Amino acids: CASSFTGAHEQYF.

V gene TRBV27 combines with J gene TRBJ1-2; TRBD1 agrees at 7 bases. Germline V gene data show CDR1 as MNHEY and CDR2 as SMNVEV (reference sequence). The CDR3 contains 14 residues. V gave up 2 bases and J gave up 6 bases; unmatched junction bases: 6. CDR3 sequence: CASSLRQGPNGYTF. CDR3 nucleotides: TGTGCCAGCAGTTTACGACAGGGCCCAAATGGCTACACCTTC.